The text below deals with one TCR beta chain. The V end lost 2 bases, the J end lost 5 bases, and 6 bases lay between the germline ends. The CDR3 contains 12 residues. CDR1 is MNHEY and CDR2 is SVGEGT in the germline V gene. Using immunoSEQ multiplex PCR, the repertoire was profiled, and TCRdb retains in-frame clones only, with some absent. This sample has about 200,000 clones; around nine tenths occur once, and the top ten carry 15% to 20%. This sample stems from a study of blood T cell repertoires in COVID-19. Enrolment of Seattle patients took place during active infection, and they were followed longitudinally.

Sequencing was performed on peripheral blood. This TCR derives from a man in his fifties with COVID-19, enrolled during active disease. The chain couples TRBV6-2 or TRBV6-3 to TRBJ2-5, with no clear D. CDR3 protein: CASSYIGETQYF. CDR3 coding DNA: TGTGCCAGCAGTTACATCGGGGAGACCCAGTACTTC.